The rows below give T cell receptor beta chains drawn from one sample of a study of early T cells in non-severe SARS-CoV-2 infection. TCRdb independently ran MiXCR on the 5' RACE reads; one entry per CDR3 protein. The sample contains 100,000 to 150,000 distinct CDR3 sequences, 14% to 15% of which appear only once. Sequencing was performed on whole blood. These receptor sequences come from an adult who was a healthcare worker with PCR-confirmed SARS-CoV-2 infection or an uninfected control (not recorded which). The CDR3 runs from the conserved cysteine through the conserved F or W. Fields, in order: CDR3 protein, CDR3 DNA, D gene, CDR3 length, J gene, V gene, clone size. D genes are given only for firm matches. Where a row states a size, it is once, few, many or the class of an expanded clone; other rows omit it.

CDR3 protein: CASSPLNYGYTF; CDR3 DNA: TGTGCCAGCAGCCCCCTTAACTATGGCTACACCTTC; D gene: NA; CDR3 length: 12; J gene: TRBJ1-2; V gene: TRBV7-2; clone size: many
CDR3 protein: CSAGEGGVETQYF; CDR3 DNA: TGCAGTGCGGGAGAGGGAGGGGTAGAGACCCAGTACTTC; D gene: TRBD2; CDR3 length: 13; J gene: TRBJ2-5; V gene: TRBV20-1; clone size: NA
CDR3 protein: CSVEDRRGIHTGELFF; CDR3 DNA: TGCAGCGTTGAAGATCGACGGGGGATCCACACCGGGGAGCTGTTTTTT; D gene: NA; CDR3 length: 16; J gene: TRBJ2-2; V gene: TRBV29-1; clone size: few
CDR3 protein: CATRPQETEAFF; CDR3 DNA: TGTGCCACCAGACCACAGGAAACTGAAGCTTTCTTT; D gene: NA; CDR3 length: 12; J gene: TRBJ1-1; V gene: TRBV6-1; clone size: NA
CDR3 protein: CASSLPSADTEAFF; CDR3 DNA: TGTGCCAGCAGTTTACCATCCGCGGACACTGAAGCTTTCTTT; D gene: NA; CDR3 length: 14; J gene: TRBJ1-1; V gene: TRBV12-3/TRBV12-4; clone size: few
CDR3 protein: CASSQGMVGGYKETQYF; CDR3 DNA: TGTGCCAGCAGCCAAGGGATGGTGGGGGGCTACAAAGAGACCCAGTACTTC; D gene: NA; CDR3 length: 17; J gene: TRBJ2-5; V gene: TRBV3-1; clone size: many
CDR3 protein: CASSLASRGLTPEAFF; CDR3 DNA: TGTGCCAGCAGCTTGGCTTCGAGGGGGCTAACCCCTGAAGCTTTCTTT; D gene: TRBD1; CDR3 length: 16; J gene: TRBJ1-1; V gene: TRBV5-4; clone size: few
CDR3 protein: CASSPRDSYEQYF; CDR3 DNA: TGCGCCAGCAGCCCCAGGGACAGCTACGAGCAGTACTTC; D gene: TRBD1; CDR3 length: 13; J gene: TRBJ2-7; V gene: TRBV12-3/TRBV12-4; clone size: many
CDR3 protein: CASSTKQGNTEAFF; CDR3 DNA: TGTGCCAGCAGCACCAAACAGGGAAACACTGAAGCTTTCTTT; D gene: NA; CDR3 length: 14; J gene: TRBJ1-1; V gene: TRBV5-4; clone size: NA
CDR3 protein: CAISSSNYGYTF; CDR3 DNA: TGTGCCATCAGCTCTTCTAACTATGGCTACACCTTC; D gene: NA; CDR3 length: 12; J gene: TRBJ1-2; V gene: TRBV10-3; clone size: few
CDR3 protein: CSAGGTGGPDTQYF; CDR3 DNA: TGCAGTGCTGGGGGGACAGGGGGCCCAGATACGCAGTATTTT; D gene: TRBD1; CDR3 length: 14; J gene: TRBJ2-3; V gene: TRBV20-1; clone size: NA
CDR3 protein: CASSLGRRVNTEAFF; CDR3 DNA: TGTGCCAGCAGCTTAGGCCGGAGGGTGAACACTGAAGCTTTCTTT; D gene: NA; CDR3 length: 15; J gene: TRBJ1-1; V gene: TRBV13; clone size: NA
CDR3 protein: CASSLKGPSGANVLTF; CDR3 DNA: TGTGCCAGCAGCTTAAAAGGGCCCTCTGGGGCCAACGTCCTGACTTTC; D gene: NA; CDR3 length: 16; J gene: TRBJ2-6; V gene: TRBV7-6; clone size: NA
CDR3 protein: CASSTRRDTEAFF; CDR3 DNA: TGTGCCAGCAGCACAAGACGGGACACTGAAGCTTTCTTT; D gene: NA; CDR3 length: 13; J gene: TRBJ1-1; V gene: TRBV7-3; clone size: few
CDR3 protein: CASSLAGPFFTLYTF; CDR3 DNA: TGTGCCAGCAGCTTGGCAGGACCCTTTTTTACTCTCTACACCTTC; D gene: NA; CDR3 length: 15; J gene: TRBJ1-2; V gene: TRBV7-8; clone size: many
CDR3 protein: CASGPQGWDEKLFF; CDR3 DNA: TGTGCTAGTGGTCCACAGGGATGGGATGAAAAACTGTTTTTT; D gene: NA; CDR3 length: 14; J gene: TRBJ1-4; V gene: TRBV12-5; clone size: once
CDR3 protein: CASSLVGGATEAFF; CDR3 DNA: TGTGCCAGCAGCTTAGTGGGGGGGGCTACTGAAGCTTTCTTT; D gene: NA; CDR3 length: 14; J gene: TRBJ1-1; V gene: TRBV11-2; clone size: NA
CDR3 protein: CASSPHPDSGETQYF; CDR3 DNA: TGTGCCAGCAGCCCCCATCCGGACTCCGGTGAGACCCAGTACTTC; D gene: NA; CDR3 length: 15; J gene: TRBJ2-5; V gene: TRBV7-6; clone size: NA
CDR3 protein: CASNGQGLENEKLFF; CDR3 DNA: TGTGCCAGTAACGGGCAGGGATTAGAAAATGAAAAACTGTTTTTT; D gene: NA; CDR3 length: 15; J gene: TRBJ1-4; V gene: TRBV19; clone size: many
CDR3 protein: CASSPRIQSTDTQYF; CDR3 DNA: TGTGCCAGCAGCCCGAGGATCCAAAGCACAGATACGCAGTATTTT; D gene: NA; CDR3 length: 15; J gene: TRBJ2-3; V gene: TRBV9; clone size: NA
CDR3 protein: CASHTDTQYF; CDR3 DNA: TGTGCCAGTCACACAGATACGCAGTATTTT; D gene: NA; CDR3 length: 10; J gene: TRBJ2-3; V gene: TRBV7-3; clone size: few
CDR3 protein: CASSPDLGELFF; CDR3 DNA: TGCGCCAGCAGTCCAGACCTCGGGGAGCTGTTTTTT; D gene: NA; CDR3 length: 12; J gene: TRBJ2-2; V gene: TRBV5-1; clone size: NA
CDR3 protein: CASSPRGIGGDEQYF; CDR3 DNA: TGTGCCAGTAGTCCGAGGGGGATAGGGGGTGACGAGCAGTACTTC; D gene: NA; CDR3 length: 15; J gene: TRBJ2-7; V gene: TRBV19; clone size: few
CDR3 protein: CTSSAGQETQYF; CDR3 DNA: TGCACCAGCAGCGCTGGGCAAGAGACCCAGTACTTC; D gene: NA; CDR3 length: 12; J gene: TRBJ2-5; V gene: TRBV5-1; clone size: NA
CDR3 protein: CASRIDRGLDGYTF; CDR3 DNA: TGTGCCAGTAGAATCGACAGGGGGCTAGATGGCTACACCTTC; D gene: TRBD1; CDR3 length: 14; J gene: TRBJ1-2; V gene: TRBV19; clone size: NA
CDR3 protein: CASSPSLGTDTQYF; CDR3 DNA: TGTGCCAGCAGCCCGTCCTTGGGGACAGATACGCAGTATTTT; D gene: NA; CDR3 length: 14; J gene: TRBJ2-3; V gene: TRBV12-3/TRBV12-4; clone size: NA
CDR3 protein: CASKAGTGELFF; CDR3 DNA: TGCGCCAGCAAGGCGGGTACCGGGGAGCTGTTTTTT; D gene: NA; CDR3 length: 12; J gene: TRBJ2-2; V gene: TRBV10-1; clone size: few
CDR3 protein: CASSSRGSYNEQFF; CDR3 DNA: TGTGCCAGCAGTAGCAGGGGAAGCTACAATGAGCAGTTCTTC; D gene: NA; CDR3 length: 14; J gene: TRBJ2-1; V gene: TRBV2; clone size: many